The next 5 T cell receptor beta chains were all read from a single sample in a study of long-term antiretroviral therapy in people with HIV. The immunoSEQ assay was v3.0, run at survey level. Assay: immunoSEQ multiplex PCR; the TCRdb copy retains only in-frame clones and omits some. This sample has fewer than 20,000 clones, with about 81% found just once. Sequences were derived from unsorted PBMCs, sampled 0.3 years before starting antiretroviral therapy. These receptors were taken from a man in his fifties with HIV.

This chain uses TRBV19 with TRBJ2-1, with D possibly being TRBD2 (5 bases). Per the germline V gene, CDR1 is LNHDA and CDR2 is SQIVND (reference sequence). The V and J ends lost 1 base and 8 bases respectively, with 24 bases between them. There are 18 residues in the CDR3. The CDR3 DNA sequence: TGTGCCAGTAGTATAGTCTCGTCCGGAGCCGGGCCCGGGGATGAGCAGTTCTTC. It specifies CASSIVSSGAGPGDEQFF.

This clone has only one observation. Written as DNA, the CDR3 is TGCGCCAGCAGCTTGTCCCGGGACAGGGGCCGGGCTTTCTTT. As protein: CASSLSRDRGRAFF. The chain carries TRBV5-1 and TRBJ1-1, with 10 bases that match TRBD1. With 1 base clipped from V and 11 bases from J, the junction kept 8 bases outside the gene matches. The germline CDR1 and CDR2 sequences are SGHRS and YFSETQ. This CDR3 contains 14 residues. The full variable domain, in which reference TRBV5-1 and TRBJ1-1 provide the parts outside the CDR3, is KAGVTQTPRYLIKTRGQQVTLSCSPISGHRSVSWYQQTPGQGLQFLFEYFSETQRNKGNFPGRFSGRQFSNSRSEMNVSTLELGDSALYLCASSLSRDRGRAFFGQGTRLTVV.

CDR3 DNA: TGTGCCAGCAGCCTATGGTTCGAGCGGGTCTATATCTCTGGGGCCAACGTCCTGACTTTC. This codes for CASSLWFERVYISGANVLTF. The chain employs TRBV5-4 and TRBJ2-6; D is perhaps TRBD2 (6 bases). CDR1 is SGHNT and CDR2 is YYREEE in the germline V gene (reference sequence). The CDR3 loop spans 20 amino acids. Trimming took 4 bases from V and 0 from J, leaving 23 bases between them.

Here the CDR3 reads CASSDRDMGQPQHF. Written as DNA, the CDR3 is TGTGCCAGCAGTGACAGGGATATGGGGCAGCCCCAGCATTTT. The gene calls are TRBV25-1 and TRBJ1-5, with D possibly matching TRBD1 (5 bases). The CDR3 has 14 residues. Looked up from germline, CDR1 is MGHDK and CDR2 is SYGVNS. V was trimmed by 3 bases and J by 7 bases, leaving 13 bases between them.

In this sample, this clone turned up a few times. This chain joins TRBV6-4 and TRBJ2-7; D is possibly TRBD1 (5 bases). The CDR3 consists of 14 residues. V lost 3 bases and J lost 5, with 14 bases in between. Germline loops: CDR1 MRHNA, CDR2 SNTAGT. CDR3 loop: CASSELAGSHEQYF. CDR3 nucleotides: TGTGCCAGCAGTGAATTGGCAGGGTCCCACGAGCAGTACTTC.